This entry describes one TCR beta chain. Trimming removed 2 bases from V and 4 bases from J, with 14 bases in between. This CDR3 is 15 amino acids long. CDR1 and CDR2 from the germline V gene are LNHDA and SQIVND (reference sequence). This sample was included in a study of blood T cell repertoires in COVID-19. Clones were read by immunoSEQ multiplex PCR, and TCRdb kept only the in-frame ones, dropping some. The repertoire holds around 29,000 clones, 87% seen once, with about 9.4% in the top ten. The chain uses TRBV19 and TRBJ1-2; D call uncertain. The clonotype originates from a human donor in a cohort sampled during active COVID-19. Sequenced: peripheral blood. CDR3 amino acids: CASSISAARGYGYTF. Here the CDR3 DNA reads TGTGCCAGTAGTATAAGCGCCGCCCGAGGCTATGGCTACACCTTC.